This TCR beta chain originates from a study of identical twins. Study findings and constraints: A lower insertion count was a feature of abundant cord blood beta clonotypes, with no such feature in memory repertoires. A cross-sectional statistical analysis, not follow-up of the same donors, supported the conclusions. There was more out-of-frame TCR alpha sharing in monozygotic twins than models estimated.

This clonotype was seen a handful of times. Its antigen is unknown. Trimming cost V 5 bases and J 4 bases; bases outside gene matches: 5. CDR1 and CDR2 from the germline V gene are GTSNPN and SVGIG (reference sequence). The CDR3 runs 14 residues. TCRdb reprocessed the 5' RACE reads with MiXCR, giving one entry per CDR3 protein. The sample records 200,000 to 250,000 distinct CDR3 sequences, under 8.5% being singletons. A further study also used this sample, focusing on T cells expressing NK-cell markers.

This chain joins TRBV30 and TRBJ2-1, with 10 positions matching TRBD2. Sequencing was performed on CD8+ T cells sorted from blood. The TCR sequence derives from a woman aged 18-29 years in good health. For the CDR3, the DNA is TGTGCCTGGGATCCGGGACTAGCGTACAATGAGCAGTTCTTC. Translated: CAWDPGLAYNEQFF.